This T cell receptor beta chain comes out of a study of blood T cell repertoires in COVID-19. Study at large: Material from acute and convalescent COVID-19 was sourced from the United States, Italy and Spain.

TCRdb's copy holds only in-frame clones and misses some; the assay was immunoSEQ multiplex PCR. The sample has some 260,000 clones, approximately 90% seen once. The CDR3 has 16 residues. Trimming shortened V by 4 bases and J by 10 bases, and 25 bases separated the two germline ends. Germline values: CDR1 MDHEN, CDR2 SYDVKM. The receptor comes from a man younger than 35 with active or convalescent COVID-19. The chain recombines TRBV28 with TRBJ1-2, with D uncertain. The sequenced sample was peripheral blood. The chain's CDR3 is CASSSGHIGGGRFYTF. In DNA, the CDR3 is TGTGCCAGCAGTTCCGGCCACATCGGCGGTGGGAGGTTCTACACCTTC.